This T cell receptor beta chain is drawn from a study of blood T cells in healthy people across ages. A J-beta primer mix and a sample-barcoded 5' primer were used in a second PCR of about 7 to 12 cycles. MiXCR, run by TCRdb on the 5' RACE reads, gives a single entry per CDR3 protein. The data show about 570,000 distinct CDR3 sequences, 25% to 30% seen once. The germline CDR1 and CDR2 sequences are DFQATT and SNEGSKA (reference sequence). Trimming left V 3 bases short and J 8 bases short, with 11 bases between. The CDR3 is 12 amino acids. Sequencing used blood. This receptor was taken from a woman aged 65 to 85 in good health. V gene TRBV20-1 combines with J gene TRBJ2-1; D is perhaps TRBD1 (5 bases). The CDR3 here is CSARPGMHEQFF. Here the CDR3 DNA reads TGCAGTGCTAGGCCAGGGATGCATGAGCAGTTCTTC.